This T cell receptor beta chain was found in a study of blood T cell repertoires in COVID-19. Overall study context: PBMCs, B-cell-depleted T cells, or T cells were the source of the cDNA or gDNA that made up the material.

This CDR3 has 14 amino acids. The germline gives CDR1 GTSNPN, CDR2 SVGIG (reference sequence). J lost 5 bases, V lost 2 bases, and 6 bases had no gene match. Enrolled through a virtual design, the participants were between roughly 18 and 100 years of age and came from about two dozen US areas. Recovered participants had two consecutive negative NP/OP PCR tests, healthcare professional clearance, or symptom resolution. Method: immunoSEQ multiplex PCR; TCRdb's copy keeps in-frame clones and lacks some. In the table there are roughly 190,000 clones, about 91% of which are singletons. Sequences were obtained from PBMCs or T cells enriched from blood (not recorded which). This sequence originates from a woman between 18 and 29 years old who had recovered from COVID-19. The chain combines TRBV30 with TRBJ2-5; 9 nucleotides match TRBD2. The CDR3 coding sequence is TGTGCCTGGAGTTTGGCGGGAGGGCTGGAGACCCAGTACTTC. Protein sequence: CAWSLAGGLETQYF.